The clone carrying this TCR beta chain appeared a few times. Its antigen is unknown. The TCR alpha and TCR beta cDNA libraries, bearing sample barcodes and UMIs, were generated by 5'RACE using constant-segment primers. TCRdb ran MiXCR on the 5' RACE reads and lists one entry per CDR3 protein. Of some 68,000 distinct CDR3 sequences in the sample, 16% were seen once. This record belongs to a study of T-cell memory formation after mild COVID-19. Study conclusions and caveats: Contracting CD4+ clones were located mainly in CM and EM, and CD8+ clones in EMRA. Memory cells collected pre-infection included some clones that later responded, suggesting cross-reactive memory joined. A second wave expanding day 15 to 37 was CD4+-biased; contracting clones were balanced.

With V trimmed by 6 bases and J by 2 bases, 10 bases remained unmatched. CDR3 length equals 15 residues. Sequencing used PBMCs or a T cell subset sorted from them (not recorded which). This chain joins TRBV12-3 or TRBV12-4 and TRBJ2-7; 7 bases agree with TRBD1. This receptor was taken from an adult woman who had mild COVID-19 (a few samples of this study predate the infection). Cell type and time point are not known. The CDR3 DNA follows: TGTGCCAGCAGCCAAGGGACAGCCTTACCCTACGAGCAGTACTTC. Its translation is CASSQGTALPYEQYF.